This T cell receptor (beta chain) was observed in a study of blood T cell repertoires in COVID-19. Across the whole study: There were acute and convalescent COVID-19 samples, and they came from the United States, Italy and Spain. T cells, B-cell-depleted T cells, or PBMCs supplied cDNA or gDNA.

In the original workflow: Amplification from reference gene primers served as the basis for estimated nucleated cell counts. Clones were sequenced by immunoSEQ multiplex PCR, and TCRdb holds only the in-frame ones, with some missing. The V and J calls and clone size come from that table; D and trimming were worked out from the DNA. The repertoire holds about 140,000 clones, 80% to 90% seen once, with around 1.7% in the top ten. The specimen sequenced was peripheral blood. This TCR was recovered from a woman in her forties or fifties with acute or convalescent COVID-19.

The CDR3 nucleotides are TGCAGTGCTAGTGTTGCAGGGGGGATCCCCTTCTATGGCTACACCTTC. It encodes CSASVAGGIPFYGYTF. The V gene is TRBV20-1, the J gene TRBJ1-2; 7 nucleotides match TRBD1. This CDR3 has 16 residues. The V segment lost 3 bases and the J segment 4 bases; nucleotides outside the gene matches: 14. CDR1 is DFQATT and CDR2 is SNEGSKA in the germline V gene (reference sequence).